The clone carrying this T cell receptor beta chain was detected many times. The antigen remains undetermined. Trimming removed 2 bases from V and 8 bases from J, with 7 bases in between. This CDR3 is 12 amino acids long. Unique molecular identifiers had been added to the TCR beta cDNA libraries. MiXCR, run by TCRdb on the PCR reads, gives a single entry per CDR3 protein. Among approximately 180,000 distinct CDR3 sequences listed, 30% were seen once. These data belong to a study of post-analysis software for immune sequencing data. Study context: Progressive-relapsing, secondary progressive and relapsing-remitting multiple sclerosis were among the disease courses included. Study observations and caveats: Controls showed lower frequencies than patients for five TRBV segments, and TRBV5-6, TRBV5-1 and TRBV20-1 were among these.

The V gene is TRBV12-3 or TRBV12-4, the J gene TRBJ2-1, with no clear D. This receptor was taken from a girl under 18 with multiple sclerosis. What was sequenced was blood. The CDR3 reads CASSLTRDEQFF. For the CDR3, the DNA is TGTGCCAGCAGTTTAACGCGCGATGAGCAGTTCTTC.